A single sample gave rise to the 18 T cell receptor beta chains below, sequenced in a study of Graves' ophthalmopathy and Graves' hyperthyroidism. The authors amplified TCR beta CDR3 regions from RNA transcripts. In the first round, RT-PCR was carried out with HTBI primers, and a multiplex PCR formed the second round. TCRdb itself ran the multiplex PCR reads through MiXCR, one entry per CDR3 protein. The data hold about 370,000 distinct CDR3 sequences, with roughly 18% observed a single time. Specimen: peripheral blood. These receptors all come from a woman in her late teens or twenties with Graves' ophthalmopathy.

This clonotype has a count of ten or more. The chain combines TRBV10-1 with TRBJ2-7; TRBD2 aligns across 7 bases. J gave up 2 bases and V 3 bases, and 4 bases lay outside the gene matches. The CDR3 spans 14 residues. CDR1 and CDR2 (germline): WNHNN, SYGVQD (reference sequence). The CDR3 DNA is TGCGCCAGCAGTGAAAGGACTAGTCCCTACGAGCAGTACTTC. Protein sequence: CASSERTSPYEQYF.

This clonotype has a count of ten or more. The V call is TRBV7-2, the J call TRBJ1-3; unclear D gene. Germline lookup yields CDR1 SGHTA and CDR2 FQGNSA. The CDR3 has 15 amino acids. V was cut by 5 bases and J by 4 bases, with 15 bases left in between. The CDR3 sequence: CASSPAAGAGNTIYF. The CDR3 DNA reads as TGTGCCAGCAGCCCTGCTGCGGGCGCAGGAAACACCATATATTTT.

This clonotype was seen repeatedly, ten times or more. V gene TRBV11-2 combines with J gene TRBJ2-2; the D is unclear. Germline V lookup: CDR1 SGHAT, CDR2 FQNNGV. Trimming removed 3 bases from V and 9 bases from J, with 8 bases in between. The CDR3 length is 12 residues. CDR3 loop: CASSFSIRELFF. CDR3 nucleotides: TGTGCCAGCAGCTTTAGCATTCGGGAGCTGTTTTTT.

The table lists this clonotype with many counts. The rearrangement uses TRBV13 and TRBJ1-6; a weak D match, TRBD1 (5 bases). CDR3 length equals 15 residues. In germline, CDR1 is PRHDT, CDR2 FYEKMQ (reference sequence). Trimming shortened V by 5 bases and J by 10 bases, and 18 bases separated the two germline ends. The CDR3 DNA reads TGTGCCAGCAGCCGAAGGGCACCCTCAGGGTCACCCCTCCACTTT. Its protein is CASSRRAPSGSPLHF.

V and J are TRBV10-3 and TRBJ2-7; 9 bases agree with TRBD1. V shed 10 bases and J 6 bases; nucleotides not matched to a gene: 16. There are 15 residues in the CDR3. CDR1 and CDR2 from the germline V gene are ENHRY and SYGVKD. The CDR3 protein is CATAPGQGSLGEQYF. The CDR3, as DNA: TGTGCCACCGCGCCGGGACAGGGATCCTTGGGCGAGCAGTACTTC.

This clonotype came up a few times. The conserved final phenylalanine or tryptophan is absent from the CDR3, which likely points to a read error. It is unclear where the CDR3 begins or ends on the DNA, so no DNA is shown, and the CDR3 is as TCRdb lists it. This chain connects TRBV12-3 or TRBV12-4 to TRBJ1-1; TRBD1 is taken as the D call from the table, unchecked against the DNA. The CDR3 adds up to 12 amino acids, both ends counted. CDR3 region: CASSSSYGTGRI.

This clonotype has at least ten counts. The chain is built from TRBV5-6 and TRBJ1-2; TRBD1 matches at 7 bases. Looked up from germline, CDR1 is SGHDT and CDR2 is YYEEEE. With V trimmed by 6 bases and J by 4 bases, 18 bases remained unmatched. CDR3 length: 17 amino acids. The CDR3 DNA is TGTGCCAGCACCTTAAGACTTCGGGACAGCGAACTCTATGGCTACACCTTC. Protein: CASTLRLRDSELYGYTF.

This clonotype was seen many times. The chain uses TRBV7-2 and TRBJ2-7; D call uncertain. Germline lookup yields CDR1 SGHTA and CDR2 FQGNSA. V dropped 4 bases and J dropped 7 bases, with 17 bases sitting between them. CDR3 length: 14 residues. The CDR3, as DNA: TGTGCCAGCAGCTCCTCCCGGCCGCCCCTGGAGCAGTACTTC. Protein: CASSSSRPPLEQYF.

This sequence joins TRBV3-1 and TRBJ1-1, with D possibly being TRBD1 (5 bases). The CDR3 length is 15 residues. Germline V gives CDR1 LGHDT, CDR2 YNNKEL (reference sequence). Trimming left V 3 bases short and J 1 base short, with 12 bases between. The CDR3 coding sequence is TGTGCCAGCAGCCAGAGGACATTGGGGAACACTGAAGCTTTCTTT. Protein: CASSQRTLGNTEAFF.

This clonotype was detected many times. This chain joins TRBV11-2 and TRBJ1-1; TRBD1 matches at 7 bases. This CDR3 comprises 15 residues. Trimming removed 5 bases from V and 2 bases from J; junction bases left unmatched: 8. CDR1 SGHAT and CDR2 FQNNGV come from the germline V gene. The CDR3 nucleotides are TGTGCCAGCAGCACACGGGGACAGATTAACACTGAAGCTTTCTTT. This gives the protein CASSTRGQINTEAFF.

This clonotype has ten or more counts. This chain connects TRBV12-3 or TRBV12-4 to TRBJ2-7; 9 bases are a match to TRBD1. Trimming at V came to 5 bases and at J to 2 bases, leaving 7 bases not matched to a gene. CDR3 length: 15 amino acids. CDR3 region: CASSPRTGATYEQYF. The CDR3 DNA sequence: TGTGCCAGCAGTCCCCGGACAGGGGCCACCTACGAGCAGTACTTC.

In its sample, this clonotype was seen many times. The chain has TRBV10-3 and TRBJ1-1; unclear D gene. Trimming left V 3 bases short and J 0 bases short, with 11 bases between. There are 15 residues in the CDR3. The germline V gene encodes CDR1 ENHRY and CDR2 SYGVKD. The CDR3 loop reads CAISDHKSVNTEAFF. The CDR3 DNA is TGTGCCATCAGTGACCACAAGTCGGTGAACACTGAAGCTTTCTTT.

The chain uses TRBV4-2 and TRBJ1-5, with D maybe TRBD1 (5 bases). Germline loops: CDR1 LGHNA, CDR2 YNFKEQ. The CDR3 has 17 residues. Trimming took 1 base from V and 2 from J, leaving 15 bases between them. The chain's CDR3 is CASSQGWGEGGNQPQHF. The CDR3 DNA is TGTGCCAGCAGCCAAGGTTGGGGAGAAGGGGGCAATCAGCCCCAGCATTTT.

The rearrangement joins TRBV20-1 to TRBJ1-2; D unclear. V was pared by 0 bases and J by 5 bases, with 7 bases between. The CDR3 is 12 residues long. Germline V gives CDR1 DFQATT, CDR2 SNEGSKA (reference sequence). CDR3 sequence reads: CSARDGVYGYTF. The CDR3 DNA reads as TGCAGTGCTAGAGATGGTGTGTATGGCTACACCTTC.

The rearrangement links TRBV30 to TRBJ1-5; no reliable D call. The V gene's germline CDR1 is GTSNPN and CDR2 SVGIG (reference sequence). The CDR3 loop spans 14 amino acids. V lost 2 bases and J lost 2, with 10 bases in between. CDR3 nucleotides: TGTGCCTGGAGTTCCGCCTGGGGCAATCAGCCCCAGCATTTT. Translation: CAWSSAWGNQPQHF.

For this clonotype: One junction end disagrees with the germline gene, perhaps due to a read error. The rearrangement joins TRBV12-3 or TRBV12-4 to TRBJ2-5; D call uncertain. The CDR3 runs to 13 residues. DNA of the CDR3: TGTGCCAGCACCTCGGACCAACAAGAGGCCCAGTACTTC. Encoded protein: CASTSDQQEAQYF.

This clonotype has a count of ten or more. A much larger clonotype is one base distant, so this may be a read error. The rearrangement uses TRBV11-2 and TRBJ2-7; perhaps D is TRBD1 or TRBD2 (5 bases each). There are 16 residues in the CDR3. Germline-derived CDR1 and CDR2 are SGHAT and FQNNGV. Trimming stripped 0 bases from V and 0 bases from J, with 12 bases between. The CDR3 DNA reads TGTGCCAGCAGCTTAGATCACGGGGCCATCTCCTACGAGCAGTACTTC. Translating gives CASSLDHGAISYEQYF.

This clonotype has a count of ten or more. The chain links TRBV12-3 or TRBV12-4 to TRBJ2-7; D may be TRBD1 (5 bases). CDR3 length: 14 residues. Trimming left V 5 bases short and J 3 bases short, with 14 bases between. The CDR3 DNA follows: TGTGCCAGCAGTGCTCAGACAGATCGCTACGAGCAGTACTTC. Residues: CASSAQTDRYEQYF.